This T cell receptor (beta chain) emerged from a study of blood T cell repertoires in COVID-19. Study context: Acute and convalescent COVID-19 samples came from the United States, Italy and Spain. Nucleic acid was either cDNA or gDNA, and it came from T cells, B-cell-depleted T cells, or PBMCs.

Living in under 30 US areas, the participants were between about 18 and 100 years of age. Participants were placed into cohorts based on the clinical history they reported. The CDR3 runs 12 residues. Deletions cut 9 bases from V and 4 bases from J, with 12 bases between. The germline V gene has CDR1 LNHDA and CDR2 SQIVND (reference sequence). Profiling relied on immunoSEQ multiplex PCR, and the TCRdb table lists in-frame clones only, not all of them. Altogether 200,000 to 250,000 clones are present, 80% being singletons, with the ten largest covering about 4%. This clonotype was obtained from a man aged 25 to 45 with acute COVID-19. Sequenced material: PBMCs or T cells enriched from blood (not recorded which). The J gene is TRBJ1-1, the V gene TRBV19; D is unclear. The CDR3 loop reads CASRRGGTEAFF. CDR3 nucleotide sequence: TGTGCCAGCCGTCGGGGAGGCACTGAAGCTTTCTTT.